Listed here is a single TCR beta chain. The CDR3 contains 15 residues. CDR1 and CDR2 from the germline V gene are SQVTM and ANQGSEA. Trimming stripped 5 bases from V and 7 bases from J, with 20 bases between. This record belongs to a study of brain T cells in children with intractable seizures. Only in-frame clones appear in the TCRdb table, and some are missing; sequencing was by immunoSEQ multiplex PCR. The sample holds about 64,000 clones, more than 95% seen once. Sequenced material: peripheral blood, taken at surgery. This receptor was taken from a boy in the first two years of life with focal cortical dysplasia and intractable seizures. The chain uses TRBV29-1 and TRBJ2-2; the D call may be TRBD1 or TRBD2 (6 bases each). Written as DNA, the CDR3 is TGCAGCGTTTATGCGGGGACAACCTCCCTCGGGGAGCTGTTTTTT. Its protein product is CSVYAGTTSLGELFF.